These 21 T cell receptor beta chains originate from one sample sequenced in a study of blood T cell repertoires in COVID-19. Sequenced by immunoSEQ multiplex PCR; TCRdb stores in-frame clones only, minus some. The sample carries about 280,000 clones, about 83% recorded once. The material sequenced was PBMCs or T cells enriched from blood (not recorded which). Every receptor here comes from a woman aged 35 to 49 who had recovered from COVID-19.

The table lists this clone with a count of one. This chain connects TRBV2 to TRBJ2-7; TRBD1 agrees at 7 bases. With V trimmed by 5 bases and J by 2 bases, 9 bases remained unmatched. Germline assignment: CDR1 SNHLY and CDR2 FYNNEI. The CDR3 loop spans 15 amino acids. CDR3 in DNA: TGTGCCAGCAGTACCGACAGGGCTAGGACCTACGAGCAGTACTTC. Translating it yields CASSTDRARTYEQYF.

This chain links TRBV9 with TRBJ2-1; 8 positions agree with TRBD2. The CDR3 runs to 15 residues. The ends lost 0 bases at V and 7 bases at J; junction bases unmatched: 6. Looked up from germline, CDR1 is SGDLS and CDR2 is YYNGEE. The CDR3 reads CASSVAGGPINEQFF. Written as DNA, the CDR3 is TGTGCCAGCAGCGTAGCGGGAGGGCCGATTAATGAGCAGTTCTTC.

The rearrangement uses TRBV3-1 (or the pseudogene TRBV3-2) and TRBJ2-4; 16 bases are shared with TRBD2. V shed 4 bases and J 3 bases; nucleotides not matched to a gene: 9. CDR1 LGHDT and CDR2 YNNKEL come from the germline V gene (reference sequence). The CDR3 runs to 19 residues. CDR3 sequence (DNA): TGTGCCAGCAGCCCGAACCCGGGACTAGCGGGAGGGGTCAAAAACATTCAGTACTTC. It translates to CASSPNPGLAGGVKNIQYF.

The rearrangement uses TRBV27 and TRBJ2-7, with D perhaps TRBD2 (5 bases). This CDR3 contains 19 residues. Germline V gene data show CDR1 as MNHEY and CDR2 as SMNVEV (reference sequence). Trimming shortened V by 7 bases and J by 6 bases, and 34 bases separated the two germline ends. In DNA form, the CDR3 reads TGTGCCAGCATTCCCTCCGGTGCCGGAACCGGAGGCATATTTGGCGAGCAGTACTTC. As protein: CASIPSGAGTGGIFGEQYF.

This chain connects TRBV28 to TRBJ1-4; D may be TRBD1 (5 bases). Trimming took 5 bases from V and 5 from J, leaving 15 bases between them. The CDR3 sequence is 15 residues long. The germline gives CDR1 MDHEN, CDR2 SYDVKM. CDR3 loop: CASSPQTVLNEKLFF. In DNA, the CDR3 is TGTGCCAGCAGTCCCCAGACAGTCCTAAATGAAAAACTGTTTTTT.

This clone was seen only once. The gene calls are TRBV28 and TRBJ1-1, with a tentative D call TRBD1 (6 bases). V was shortened by 5 bases and J by 5 bases, with 18 bases between the two germline ends. Germline CDR1 MDHEN, CDR2 SYDVKM. This CDR3 has 15 residues. The CDR3 sequence: CASSQPTGTGTEAFF. The CDR3 DNA sequence: TGTGCCAGCAGTCAACCCACAGGGACGGGGACTGAAGCTTTCTTT. Supplemented by reference TRBV28 and TRBJ1-1, the full variable domain reads DVKVTQSSRYLVKRTGEKVFLECVQDMDHENMFWYRQDPGLGLRLIYFSYDVKMKEKGDIPEGYSVSREKKERFSLILESASTNQTSMYLCASSQPTGTGTEAFFGQGTRLTVV.

The chain joins TRBV25-1 to TRBJ2-1, with TRBD2 matching 7 bases. CDR1 and CDR2 from the germline V gene are MGHDK and SYGVNS. The CDR3 runs to 15 residues. Germline trimming cut 3 bases from V and 12 bases from J; bases unmatched to any gene: 14. The CDR3 sequence: CASSEASGEGSGQFF. The CDR3 nucleotides are TGTGCCAGCAGTGAGGCGAGCGGGGAGGGGTCGGGGCAGTTCTTC.

The chain links TRBV28 to TRBJ1-5; D might be TRBD1 (6 bases). Germline CDR1 is MDHEN and CDR2 is SYDVKM. V was clipped by 6 bases and J by 1 base, with 16 bases between them. The CDR3 has 16 residues. CDR3: CASRINTGLSNQPQHF. Here the CDR3 DNA reads TGTGCCAGCAGGATAAACACAGGGTTGAGCAATCAGCCCCAGCATTTT. Variable domain in full (rest from reference TRBV28 and TRBJ1-5): DVKVTQSSRYLVKRTGEKVFLECVQDMDHENMFWYRQDPGLGLRLIYFSYDVKMKEKGDIPEGYSVSREKKERFSLILESASTNQTSMYLCASRINTGLSNQPQHFGDGTRLSIL.

This clone was observed a few times. The rearrangement joins TRBV6-5 to TRBJ1-5; 7 nucleotides align to TRBD1. This CDR3 spans 13 amino acids. Trimming took 6 bases from V and 4 from J; bases not matched to a gene: 3. From germline, CDR1 is MNHEY and CDR2 SVGAGI. The CDR3 spells CASRLTGNQPQHF. CDR3 nucleotide sequence: TGTGCCAGCAGGCTGACAGGGAATCAGCCCCAGCATTTT.

V is TRBV9 and J is TRBJ2-1; D perhaps matches TRBD2 (6 bases). CDR3 size: 16 residues. V was shortened by 1 base and J by 0 bases, with 11 bases between the two germline ends. The germline gives CDR1 SGDLS, CDR2 YYNGEE. CDR3 sequence reads: CASSVIAVSSYNEQFF. The CDR3 DNA sequence: TGTGCCAGCAGCGTAATAGCGGTAAGCTCCTACAATGAGCAGTTCTTC.

The chain is built from TRBV11-3 and TRBJ2-3; TRBD2 matches 15 bases. Germline values: CDR1 SGHNT, CDR2 YENEEA. The J segment lost 4 bases and the V segment lost 1 base, leaving 3 bases of the junction unmatched. The CDR3 has 17 residues. As DNA, the CDR3 is TGTGCCAGCAGCTTAGGCGGACTAGCGGGAGGGCCAGATACGCAGTATTTT. This translates into CASSLGGLAGGPDTQYF.

The table lists this clone with a count of one. The chain combines TRBV23-1 with TRBJ2-5; tentative D call: TRBD2 (5 bases). TRBV23-1 is an ORF; its function is uncertain. The CDR3 has 15 residues. The V end was cut by 3 bases, the J end by 0 bases, with 11 bases between. Here the CDR3 reads CASSHRRGYQETQYF. CDR3 nucleotide sequence: TGCGCCAGCAGTCATCGCCGGGGTTACCAAGAGACCCAGTACTTC.

CDR3 sequence (DNA): TGTGCCAGTAGTATTGACCGAGGGGGGGATAGCACAGATACGCAGTATTTT. Translating gives CASSIDRGGDSTDTQYF. The chain joins TRBV19 to TRBJ2-3; D might be TRBD2 (7 bases). Germline V CDR1 and CDR2: LNHDA, SQIVND (reference sequence). The CDR3 sequence is 17 residues long. Trimming removed 3 bases from V and 0 bases from J, with 16 bases in between.

This clone was observed a handful of times. J is TRBJ1-4 and V is TRBV5-1, with D perhaps TRBD1 (5 bases). The V gene lost 2 bases and the J gene lost 0 bases, with 8 bases spanning the gap. The CDR3 contains 15 residues. Looked up from germline, CDR1 is SGHRS and CDR2 is YFSETQ. The DNA of the CDR3 is TGCGCCAGCAGCTTAAGGACATCAACTAATGAAAAACTGTTTTTT. Protein product: CASSLRTSTNEKLFF.

This chain connects TRBV7-9 to TRBJ2-2, with D perhaps matching TRBD1 (6 bases). Per germline, CDR1 SEHNR and CDR2 FQNEAQ (reference sequence). This CDR3 has 19 amino acids. Between the trimmed V and J ends, which lost 0 bases and 3 bases, there was a span of 20 bases. Here the CDR3 reads CASSLATGSPLNHTGELFF. The CDR3 DNA sequence: TGTGCCAGCAGCTTAGCTACAGGGTCCCCTTTAAATCACACCGGGGAGCTGTTTTTT.

This clone was found once. Here the CDR3 DNA reads TGTGCCAGCAGCCGGACAGGGGCCAAAAACACTGAAGCTTTCTTT. Translating gives CASSRTGAKNTEAFF. This chain uses TRBV3-1 (or the pseudogene TRBV3-2) with TRBJ1-1, with 9 nucleotides matching TRBD1. The CDR3 covers 15 residues. Germline trimming cut 4 bases from V and 2 bases from J; bases unmatched to any gene: 5. Germline V gene lookup returns CDR1 LGHDT and CDR2 YNNKEL (reference sequence).

V and J are TRBV24-1 and TRBJ2-1; unclear D gene. The V end lost 3 bases, the J end lost 0 bases, and 8 bases lay between the germline ends. Germline CDR1 KGHDR, CDR2 SFDVKD. This CDR3 has 15 amino acids. CDR3 sequence: CATSDADRSYNEQFF. CDR3 in DNA: TGTGCCACCAGTGATGCGGATCGCTCCTACAATGAGCAGTTCTTC.

This chain links TRBV2 with TRBJ1-5; D not resolved. The ends were cut back, 7 bases at V and 2 bases at J, with 9 bases in the middle. The CDR3 extends over 13 amino acids. The germline CDR1 and CDR2 sequences are SNHLY and FYNNEI. CDR3 in DNA: TGTGCCAGCAAGCGGGCACGCAATCAGCCCCAGCATTTT. Encoded protein: CASKRARNQPQHF. Together with reference TRBV2 and TRBJ1-5, the CDR3 gives the full variable domain: EPEVTQTPSHQVTQMGQEVILRCVPISNHLYFYWYRQILGQKVEFLVSFYNNEISEKSEIFDDQFSVERPDGSNFTLKIRSTKLEDSAMYFCASKRARNQPQHFGDGTRLSIL.

The V call is TRBV5-1, the J call TRBJ2-1; TRBD2 matches 8 bases. The CDR3 loop spans 19 amino acids. V shed 4 bases and J 5 bases; nucleotides not matched to a gene: 20. Germline assignment: CDR1 SGHRS and CDR2 YFSETQ. CDR3 region: CASSPEGGRYTYTNNEQFF. CDR3 sequence (DNA): TGCGCCAGCAGCCCGGAGGGCGGGAGGTACACTTATACGAACAATGAGCAGTTCTTC.

This clone was detected only a few times. This sequence joins TRBV2 and TRBJ2-3, with TRBD2 matching 8 bases. V shed 5 bases, J shed 0 bases, and the junction held 10 bases outside the gene matches. Germline-derived CDR1 and CDR2 are SNHLY and FYNNEI. This CDR3 has 17 amino acids. CDR3 sequence: CASSPRILAASTDTQYF. DNA for the CDR3: TGTGCCAGCAGTCCCAGAATACTAGCGGCCAGCACAGATACGCAGTATTTT.

This CDR3 reads CASSQVPSDTQYF. DNA for the CDR3: TGTGCCAGCAGCCAAGTTCCTTCAGATACGCAGTATTTT. V gene TRBV3-1 (or the pseudogene TRBV3-2) combines with J gene TRBJ2-3; the D is unclear. CDR3 size: 13 residues. V shed 1 base and J shed 4 bases, with 6 bases lying between them. CDR1 and CDR2 (germline): LGHDT, YNNKEL (reference sequence).